A selection of T cell receptor beta chains follows, all from one sample in a study of beta chain features in type 1 diabetes. Method: immunoSEQ multiplex PCR; TCRdb's copy keeps in-frame clones and lacks some. The sample contains more than 250,000 clones, approximately 15% of which appear only once. The specimen was naive CD4+ T cells from blood. These receptors all come from a man between 18 and 35 years old with type 1 diabetes. The CDR3 runs from the conserved cysteine through the conserved F or W. The D gene is left open where the match is weak. Clone size is given for some rows only: seen once, a few or many times, or a class if the clone is expanded.

j_gene | abundance | d_gene | v_gene | CDR3aa | CDR3nt
TRBJ2-1 | few | TRBD2 | TRBV28 | CASQGLAGVREQFF | TGTGCCAGCCAGGGACTAGCGGGAGTCAGGGAGCAGTTCTTC
TRBJ2-7 | few | NA | TRBV2 | CASVAESYEQYF | TGTGCCAGCGTAGCGGAGTCCTACGAGCAGTACTTC
TRBJ2-4 | few | NA | TRBV27 | CASSFRRENIQYF | TGTGCCAGCAGTTTTCGTCGGGAAAACATTCAGTACTTC
TRBJ1-1 | NA | NA | TRBV18 | CASSPAENTEAFF | TGTGCCAGCTCACCGGCTGAGAACACTGAAGCTTTCTTT
TRBJ1-5 | few | NA | TRBV18 | CASSRRSGVRQPQHF | TGTGCCAGCTCACGCCGCTCGGGGGTTCGTCAGCCCCAGCATTTT
TRBJ1-6 | NA | NA | TRBV19 | CASSIGRNSPLHF | TGTGCCAGTAGTATAGGTCGGAATTCACCCCTCCACTTT
TRBJ2-5 | few | NA | TRBV5-4 | CASSQDRSETQYF | TGCGCCAGCAGCCAAGATCGGTCCGAGACCCAGTACTTC
TRBJ2-5 | NA | TRBD1 | TRBV5-4 | CASSQRTGDLIGTQYF | TGTGCCAGCAGCCAAAGGACAGGGGACTTAATAGGGACCCAGTACTTC
TRBJ2-1 | few | TRBD2 | TRBV2 | CASSEWRVQRGIYNEQFF | TGTGCCAGCAGTGAATGGAGGGTTCAGCGGGGGATCTACAATGAGCAGTTCTTC
TRBJ1-1 | NA | TRBD1 | TRBV18 | CASSPTDRGVTEAFF | TGTGCCAGCTCACCGACGGACAGGGGTGTCACTGAAGCTTTCTTT
TRBJ2-3 | NA | NA | TRBV29-1 | CSVGQAITDTQYF | TGCAGCGTTGGACAGGCGATAACAGATACGCAGTATTTT
TRBJ1-3 | NA | TRBD1 | TRBV30 | CAWSASRTGRSGNTIYF | TGTGCCTGGAGCGCATCTCGGACAGGGAGGTCTGGAAACACCATATATTTT
TRBJ1-2 | few | TRBD1 | TRBV11-2 | CASSKDRGYGYTF | TGTGCCAGCAGCAAAGACAGGGGCTATGGCTACACCTTC
TRBJ2-7 | NA | NA | TRBV9 | CASSLGLTPYEQYF | TGTGCCAGCAGCCTCGGACTGACGCCCTACGAGCAGTACTTC
TRBJ2-5 | NA | TRBD2 | TRBV10-3 | CAISTASGRTPQETQYF | TGTGCCATCAGTACGGCTAGCGGGAGAACCCCCCAAGAGACCCAGTACTTC